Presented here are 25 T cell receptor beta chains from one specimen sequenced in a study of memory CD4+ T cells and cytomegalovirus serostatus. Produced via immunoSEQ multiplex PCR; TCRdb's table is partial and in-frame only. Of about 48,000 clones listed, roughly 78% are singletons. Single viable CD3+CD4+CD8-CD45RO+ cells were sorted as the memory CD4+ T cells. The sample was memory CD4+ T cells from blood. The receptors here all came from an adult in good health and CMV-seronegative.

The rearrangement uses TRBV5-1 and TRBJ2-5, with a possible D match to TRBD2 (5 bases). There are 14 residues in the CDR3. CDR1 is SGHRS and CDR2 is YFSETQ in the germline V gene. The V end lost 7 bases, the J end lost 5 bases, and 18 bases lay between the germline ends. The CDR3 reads CASFSGRGVETQYF. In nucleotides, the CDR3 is TGCGCCAGCTTCTCGGGGAGAGGTGTCGAGACCCAGTACTTC.

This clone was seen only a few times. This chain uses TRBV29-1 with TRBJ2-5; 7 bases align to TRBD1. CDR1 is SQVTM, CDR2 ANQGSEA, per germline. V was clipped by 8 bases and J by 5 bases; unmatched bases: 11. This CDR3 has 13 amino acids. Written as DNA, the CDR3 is TGCAGCACAAAGACAGGGCTGGGGGAGACCCAGTACTTC. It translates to CSTKTGLGETQYF.

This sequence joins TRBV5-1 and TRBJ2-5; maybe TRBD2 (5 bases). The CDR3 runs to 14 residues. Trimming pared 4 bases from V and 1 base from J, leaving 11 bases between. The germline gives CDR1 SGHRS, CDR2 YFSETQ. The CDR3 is CASSPGSRQETQYF. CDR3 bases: TGCGCCAGCAGCCCGGGATCTCGCCAAGAGACCCAGTACTTC.

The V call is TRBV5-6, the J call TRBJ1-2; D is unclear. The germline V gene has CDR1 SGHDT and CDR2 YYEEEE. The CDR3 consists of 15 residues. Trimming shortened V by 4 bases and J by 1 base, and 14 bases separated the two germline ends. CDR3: CASSTVLQINYGYTF. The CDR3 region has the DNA TGTGCCAGCAGCACGGTGCTTCAGATTAACTATGGCTACACCTTC.

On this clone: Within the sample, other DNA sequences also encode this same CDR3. DNA of the CDR3: TGTGCCAGCAGTGCGCGACAGGGTGGAGAGACCCAGTACTTC. It yields the protein CASSARQGGETQYF. This chain uses TRBV2 with TRBJ2-5, with 7 bases that match TRBD1. There are 14 residues in the CDR3. Germline CDR1 and CDR2: SNHLY and FYNNEI. The V gene end was trimmed by 4 bases and the J gene end by 4 bases; junction bases not matched to a gene: 6.

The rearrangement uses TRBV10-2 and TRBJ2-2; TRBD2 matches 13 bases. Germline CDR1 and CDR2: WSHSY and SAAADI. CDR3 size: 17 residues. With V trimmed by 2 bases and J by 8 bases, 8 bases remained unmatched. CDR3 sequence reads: CASSERRTSGSAGELFF. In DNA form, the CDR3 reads TGCGCCAGCAGTGAGAGGAGGACTAGCGGGAGTGCTGGGGAGCTGTTTTTT.

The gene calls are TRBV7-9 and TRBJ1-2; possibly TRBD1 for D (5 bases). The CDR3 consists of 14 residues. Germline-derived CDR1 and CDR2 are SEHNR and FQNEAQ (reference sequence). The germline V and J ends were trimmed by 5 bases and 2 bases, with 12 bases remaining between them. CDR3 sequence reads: CASSLLQGNYGYTF. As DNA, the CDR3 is TGTGCCAGCAGCCTACTGCAGGGAAACTATGGCTACACCTTC.

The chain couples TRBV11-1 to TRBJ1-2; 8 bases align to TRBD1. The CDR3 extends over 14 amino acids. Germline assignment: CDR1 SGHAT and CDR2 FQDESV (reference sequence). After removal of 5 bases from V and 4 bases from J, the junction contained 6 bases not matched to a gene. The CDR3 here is CASSQGDRGYGYTF. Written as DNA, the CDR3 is TGTGCCAGCAGCCAGGGCGACAGGGGCTATGGCTACACCTTC.

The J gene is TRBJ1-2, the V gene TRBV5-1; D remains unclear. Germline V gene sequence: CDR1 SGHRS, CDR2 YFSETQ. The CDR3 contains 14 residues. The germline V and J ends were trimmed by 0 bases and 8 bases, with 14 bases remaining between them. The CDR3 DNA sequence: TGCGCCAGCAGCTTGGATTCGGGTTTGGAGGGCTACACCTTC. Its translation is CASSLDSGLEGYTF.

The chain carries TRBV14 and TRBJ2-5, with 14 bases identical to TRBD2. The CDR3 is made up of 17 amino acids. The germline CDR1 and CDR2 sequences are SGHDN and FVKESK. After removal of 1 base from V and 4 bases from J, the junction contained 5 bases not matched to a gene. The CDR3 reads CASSQVPGLAGGETQYF. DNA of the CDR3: TGTGCCAGCAGCCAAGTTCCAGGACTAGCGGGAGGAGAGACCCAGTACTTC. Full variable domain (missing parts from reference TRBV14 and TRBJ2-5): EAGVTQFPSHSVIEKGQTVTLRCDPISGHDNLYWYRRVMGKEIKFLLHFVKESKQDESGMPNNRFLAERTGGTYSTLKVQPAELEDSGVYFCASSQVPGLAGGETQYFGPGTRLLVL.

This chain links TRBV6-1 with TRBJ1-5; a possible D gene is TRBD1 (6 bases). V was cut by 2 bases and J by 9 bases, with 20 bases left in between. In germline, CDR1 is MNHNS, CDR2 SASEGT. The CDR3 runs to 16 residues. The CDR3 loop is CASSERWDIFEGPQHF. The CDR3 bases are TGTGCCAGCAGTGAACGGTGGGACATATTCGAGGGGCCCCAGCATTTT.

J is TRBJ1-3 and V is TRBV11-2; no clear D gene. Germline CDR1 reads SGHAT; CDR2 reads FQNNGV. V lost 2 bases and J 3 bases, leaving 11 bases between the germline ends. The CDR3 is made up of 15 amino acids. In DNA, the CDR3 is TGTGCCAGCAGCTTAAGGGAGGCCTTTGGAAACACCATATATTTT. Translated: CASSLREAFGNTIYF.

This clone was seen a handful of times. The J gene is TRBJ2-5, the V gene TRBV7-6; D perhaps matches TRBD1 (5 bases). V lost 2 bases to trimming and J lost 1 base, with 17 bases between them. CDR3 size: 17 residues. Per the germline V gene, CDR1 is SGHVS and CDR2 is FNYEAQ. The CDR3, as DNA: TGTGCCAGCAGCTTATCTGGAAGATCAGGGTTCCAAGAGACCCAGTACTTC. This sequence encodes CASSLSGRSGFQETQYF.

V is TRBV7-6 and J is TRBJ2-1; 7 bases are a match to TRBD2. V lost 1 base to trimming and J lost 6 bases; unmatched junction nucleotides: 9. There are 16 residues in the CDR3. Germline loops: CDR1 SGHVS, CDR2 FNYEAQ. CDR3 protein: CASSLVTGDYPNEQFF. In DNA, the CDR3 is TGTGCCAGCAGCTTAGTTACTGGGGACTATCCCAATGAGCAGTTCTTC.

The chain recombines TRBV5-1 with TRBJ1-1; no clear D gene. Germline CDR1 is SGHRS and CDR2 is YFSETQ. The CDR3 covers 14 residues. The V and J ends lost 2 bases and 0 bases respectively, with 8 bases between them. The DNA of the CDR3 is TGCGCCAGCAGCTTAGACGCCATGAACACTGAAGCTTTCTTT. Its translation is CASSLDAMNTEAFF.

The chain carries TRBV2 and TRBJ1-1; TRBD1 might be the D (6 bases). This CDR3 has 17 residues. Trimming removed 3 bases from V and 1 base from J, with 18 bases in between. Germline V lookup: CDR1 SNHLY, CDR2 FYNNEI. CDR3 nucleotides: TGTGCCAGCAGTGAGGGGGCTGGATTCGGCCCGAACACTGAAGCTTTCTTT. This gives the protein CASSEGAGFGPNTEAFF. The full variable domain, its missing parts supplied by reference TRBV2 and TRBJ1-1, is EPEVTQTPSHQVTQMGQEVILRCVPISNHLYFYWYRQILGQKVEFLVSFYNNEISEKSEIFDDQFSVERPDGSNFTLKIRSTKLEDSAMYFCASSEGAGFGPNTEAFFGQGTRLTVV.

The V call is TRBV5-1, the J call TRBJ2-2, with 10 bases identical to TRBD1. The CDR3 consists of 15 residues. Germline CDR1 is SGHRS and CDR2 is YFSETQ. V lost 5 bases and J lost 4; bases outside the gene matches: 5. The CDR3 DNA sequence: TGCGCCAGCAGATGGGGACAGGGGTCCACCGGGGAGCTGTTTTTT. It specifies CASRWGQGSTGELFF.

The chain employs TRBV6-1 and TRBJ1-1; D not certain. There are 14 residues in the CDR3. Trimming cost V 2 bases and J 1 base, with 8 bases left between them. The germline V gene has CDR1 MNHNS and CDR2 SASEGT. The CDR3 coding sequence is TGTGCCAGCAGTGAAAGGACGAAGAACACTGAAGCTTTCTTT. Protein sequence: CASSERTKNTEAFF.

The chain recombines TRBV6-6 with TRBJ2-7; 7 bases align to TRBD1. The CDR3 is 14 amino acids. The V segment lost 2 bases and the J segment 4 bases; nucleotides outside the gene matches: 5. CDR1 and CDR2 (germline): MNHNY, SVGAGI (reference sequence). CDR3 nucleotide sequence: TGTGCCAGCAGTTACAGGGACAGATTTTACGAGCAGTACTTC. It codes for CASSYRDRFYEQYF.

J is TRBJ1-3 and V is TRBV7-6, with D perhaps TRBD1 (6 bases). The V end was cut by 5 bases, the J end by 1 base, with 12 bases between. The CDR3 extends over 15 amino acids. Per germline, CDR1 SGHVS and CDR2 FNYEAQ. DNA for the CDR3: TGTGCCAGCAGCCCTGGACAGTCATCTGGAAACACCATATATTTT. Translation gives CASSPGQSSGNTIYF.

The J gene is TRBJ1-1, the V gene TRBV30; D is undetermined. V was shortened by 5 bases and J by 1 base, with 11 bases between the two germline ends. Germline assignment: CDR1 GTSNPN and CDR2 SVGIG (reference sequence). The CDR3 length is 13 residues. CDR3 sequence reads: CAWDVAGNTEAFF. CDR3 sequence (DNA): TGTGCCTGGGATGTCGCAGGGAACACTGAAGCTTTCTTT.

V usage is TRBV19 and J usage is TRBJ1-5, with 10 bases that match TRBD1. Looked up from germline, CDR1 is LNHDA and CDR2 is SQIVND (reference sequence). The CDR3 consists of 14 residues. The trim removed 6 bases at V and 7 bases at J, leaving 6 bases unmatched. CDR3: CASRTGGFVQPQHF. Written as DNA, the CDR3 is TGTGCCAGTAGGACAGGGGGCTTTGTCCAGCCCCAGCATTTT.

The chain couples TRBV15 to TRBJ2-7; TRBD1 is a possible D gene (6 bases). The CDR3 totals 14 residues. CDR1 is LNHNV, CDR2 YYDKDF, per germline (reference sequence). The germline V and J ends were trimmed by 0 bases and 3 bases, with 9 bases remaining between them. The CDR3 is CATSRDKGVYEQYF. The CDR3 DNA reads TGTGCCACCAGCAGAGATAAGGGGGTCTACGAGCAGTACTTC.

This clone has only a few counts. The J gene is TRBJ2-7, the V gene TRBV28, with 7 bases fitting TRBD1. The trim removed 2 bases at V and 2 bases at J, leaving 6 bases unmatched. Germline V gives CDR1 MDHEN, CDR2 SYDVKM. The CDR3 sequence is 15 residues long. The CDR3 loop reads CASSLVGGVTYEQYF. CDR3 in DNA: TGTGCCAGCAGTTTAGTAGGGGGCGTGACCTACGAGCAGTACTTC.

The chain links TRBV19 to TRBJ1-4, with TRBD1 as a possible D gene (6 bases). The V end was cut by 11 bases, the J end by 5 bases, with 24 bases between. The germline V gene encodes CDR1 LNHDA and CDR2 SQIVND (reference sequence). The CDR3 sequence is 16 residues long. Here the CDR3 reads CAGGGVRTEGNEKLFF. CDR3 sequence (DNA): TGTGCCGGAGGGGGGGTAAGGACCGAAGGAAATGAAAAACTGTTTTTT.